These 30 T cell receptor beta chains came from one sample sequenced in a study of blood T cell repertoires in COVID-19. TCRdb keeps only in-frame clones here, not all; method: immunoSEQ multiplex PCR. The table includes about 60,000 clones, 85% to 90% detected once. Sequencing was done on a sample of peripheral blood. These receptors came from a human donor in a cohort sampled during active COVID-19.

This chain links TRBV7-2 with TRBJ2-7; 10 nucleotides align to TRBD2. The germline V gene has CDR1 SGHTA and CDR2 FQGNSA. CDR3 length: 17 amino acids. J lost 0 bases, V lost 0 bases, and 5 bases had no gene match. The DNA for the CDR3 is TGTGCCAGCAGCTTAGCCCAACTAGCGGGGTTCTCCTACGAGCAGTACTTC. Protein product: CASSLAQLAGFSYEQYF.

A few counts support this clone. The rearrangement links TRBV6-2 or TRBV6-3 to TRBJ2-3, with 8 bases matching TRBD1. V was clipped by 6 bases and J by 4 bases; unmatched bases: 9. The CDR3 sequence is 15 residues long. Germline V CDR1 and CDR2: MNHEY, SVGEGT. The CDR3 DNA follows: TGTGCCAGCAGCCAGGGGGCTGGGAGCGCAGATACGCAGTATTTT. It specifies CASSQGAGSADTQYF.

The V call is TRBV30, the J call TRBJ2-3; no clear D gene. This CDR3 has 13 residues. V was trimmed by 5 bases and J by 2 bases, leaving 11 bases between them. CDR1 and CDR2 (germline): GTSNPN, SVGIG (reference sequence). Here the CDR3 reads CAWAPSVTDTQYF. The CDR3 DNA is TGTGCCTGGGCCCCCTCGGTCACAGATACGCAGTATTTT.

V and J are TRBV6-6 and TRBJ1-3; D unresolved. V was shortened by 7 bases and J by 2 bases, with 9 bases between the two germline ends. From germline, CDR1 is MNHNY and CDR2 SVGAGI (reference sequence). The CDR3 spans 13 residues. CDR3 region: CASNLEPGNTIYF. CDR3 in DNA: TGTGCCAGCAATCTTGAGCCTGGAAACACCATATATTTT.

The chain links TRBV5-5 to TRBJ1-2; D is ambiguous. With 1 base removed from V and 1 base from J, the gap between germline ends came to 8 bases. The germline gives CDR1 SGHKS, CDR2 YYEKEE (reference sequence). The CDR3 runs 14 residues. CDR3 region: CASSLIVINYGYTF. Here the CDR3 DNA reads TGTGCCAGCAGCTTGATTGTAATTAACTATGGCTACACCTTC.

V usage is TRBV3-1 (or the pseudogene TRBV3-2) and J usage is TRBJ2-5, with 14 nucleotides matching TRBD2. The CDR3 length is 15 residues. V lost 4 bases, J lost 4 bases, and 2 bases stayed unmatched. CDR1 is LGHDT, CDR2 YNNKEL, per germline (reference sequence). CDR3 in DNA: TGTGCCAGCAGCCCGGGACTAGCGGGAGCAGAGACCCAGTACTTC. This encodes CASSPGLAGAETQYF.

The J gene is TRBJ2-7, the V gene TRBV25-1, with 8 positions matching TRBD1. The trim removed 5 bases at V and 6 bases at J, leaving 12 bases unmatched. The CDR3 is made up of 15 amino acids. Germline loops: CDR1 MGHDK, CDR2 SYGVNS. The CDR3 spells CASSRTGTGSFEQYF. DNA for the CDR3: TGTGCCAGCAGTAGAACCGGGACAGGCTCGTTCGAGCAGTACTTC.

Here the CDR3 reads CAWSVPGMRAGEQFF. CDR3 in DNA: TGTGCCTGGAGTGTACCGGGGATGAGGGCTGGAGAGCAGTTCTTC. This chain connects TRBV30 to TRBJ2-1, with D possibly matching TRBD2 (5 bases). Germline V lookup: CDR1 GTSNPN, CDR2 SVGIG (reference sequence). This CDR3 region has 15 residues. Deletions cut 0 bases from V and 10 bases from J, with 19 bases between.

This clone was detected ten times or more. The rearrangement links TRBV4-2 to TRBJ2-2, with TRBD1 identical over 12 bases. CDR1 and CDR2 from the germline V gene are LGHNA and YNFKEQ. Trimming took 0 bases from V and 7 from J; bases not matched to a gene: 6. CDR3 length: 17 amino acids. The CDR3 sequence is CASSQDWGTGGYGELFF. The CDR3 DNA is TGTGCCAGCAGCCAAGACTGGGGGACAGGGGGCTACGGGGAGCTGTTTTTT.

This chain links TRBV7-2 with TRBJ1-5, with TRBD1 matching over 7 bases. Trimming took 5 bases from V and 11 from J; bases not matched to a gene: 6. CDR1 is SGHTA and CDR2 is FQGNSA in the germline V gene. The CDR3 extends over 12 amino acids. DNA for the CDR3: TGTGCCAGCAGCCCCGACAGGGCATCCCAGCATTTT. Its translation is CASSPDRASQHF.

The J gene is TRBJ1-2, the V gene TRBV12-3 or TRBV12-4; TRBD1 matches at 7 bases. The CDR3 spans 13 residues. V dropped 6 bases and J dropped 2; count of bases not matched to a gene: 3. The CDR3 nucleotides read TGTGCCAGCAGGGACAGGACCAACTATGGCTACACCTTC. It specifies CASRDRTNYGYTF.

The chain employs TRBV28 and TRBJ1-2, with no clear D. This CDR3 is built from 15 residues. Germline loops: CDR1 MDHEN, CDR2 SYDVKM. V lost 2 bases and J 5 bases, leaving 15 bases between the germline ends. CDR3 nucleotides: TGTGCCAGCAGTTTAAATAACCGGGGTGGGTATGGCTACACCTTC. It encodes CASSLNNRGGYGYTF.

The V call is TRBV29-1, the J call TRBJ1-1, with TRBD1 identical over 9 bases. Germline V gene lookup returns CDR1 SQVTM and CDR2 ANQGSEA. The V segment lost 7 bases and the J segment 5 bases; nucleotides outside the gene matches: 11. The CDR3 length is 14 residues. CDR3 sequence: CSGPGQGKGTEAFF. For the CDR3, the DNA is TGCAGCGGTCCGGGACAGGGAAAGGGTACTGAAGCTTTCTTT.

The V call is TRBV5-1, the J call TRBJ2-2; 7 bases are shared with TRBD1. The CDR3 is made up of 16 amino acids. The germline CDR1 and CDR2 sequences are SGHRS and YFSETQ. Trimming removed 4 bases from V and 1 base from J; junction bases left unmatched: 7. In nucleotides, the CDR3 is TGCGCCAGCAGCCCCGACCGGGACAGGAACACCGGGGAGCTGTTTTTT. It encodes CASSPDRDRNTGELFF.

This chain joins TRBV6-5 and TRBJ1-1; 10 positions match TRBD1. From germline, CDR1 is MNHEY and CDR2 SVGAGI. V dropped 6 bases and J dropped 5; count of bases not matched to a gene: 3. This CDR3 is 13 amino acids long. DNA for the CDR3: TGTGCCAGCAGGGGGACAGGGGTAACTGAAGCTTTCTTT. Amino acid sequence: CASRGTGVTEAFF.

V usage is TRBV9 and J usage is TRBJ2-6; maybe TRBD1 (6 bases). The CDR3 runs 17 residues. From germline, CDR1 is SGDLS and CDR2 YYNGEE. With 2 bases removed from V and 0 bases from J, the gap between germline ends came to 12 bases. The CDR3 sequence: CASSVLGTSSGANVLTF. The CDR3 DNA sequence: TGTGCCAGCAGCGTCCTGGGGACAAGCTCTGGGGCCAACGTCCTGACTTTC.

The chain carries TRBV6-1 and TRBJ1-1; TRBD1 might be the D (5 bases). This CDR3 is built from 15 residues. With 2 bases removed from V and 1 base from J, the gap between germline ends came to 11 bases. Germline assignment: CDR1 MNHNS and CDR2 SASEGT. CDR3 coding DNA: TGTGCCAGCAGTGAACCTGGACAAACGAACACTGAAGCTTTCTTT. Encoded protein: CASSEPGQTNTEAFF.

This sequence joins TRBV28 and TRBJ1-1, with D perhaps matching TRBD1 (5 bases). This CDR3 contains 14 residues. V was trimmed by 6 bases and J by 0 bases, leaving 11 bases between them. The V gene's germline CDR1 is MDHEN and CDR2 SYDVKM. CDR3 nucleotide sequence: TGTGCCAGCAGACCTAGGACACTGAACACTGAAGCTTTCTTT. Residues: CASRPRTLNTEAFF.

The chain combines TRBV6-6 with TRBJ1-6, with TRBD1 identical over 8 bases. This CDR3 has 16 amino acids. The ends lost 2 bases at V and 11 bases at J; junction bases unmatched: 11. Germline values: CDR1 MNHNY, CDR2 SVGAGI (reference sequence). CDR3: CASSYGPTRTGTPLHF. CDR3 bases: TGTGCCAGCAGTTACGGGCCGACTCGGACAGGGACACCCCTCCACTTT.

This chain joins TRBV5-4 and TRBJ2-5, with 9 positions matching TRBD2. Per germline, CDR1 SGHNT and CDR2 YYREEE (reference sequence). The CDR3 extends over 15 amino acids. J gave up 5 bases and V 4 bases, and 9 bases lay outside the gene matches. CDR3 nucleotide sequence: TGTGCCAGCAGCCATATAGCGGGAGCTGGGGAGACCCAGTACTTC. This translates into CASSHIAGAGETQYF.

CDR3 in amino acids: CASSLGGTGNTIYF. CDR3 in DNA: TGTGCCAGCAGCTTAGGAGGGACCGGAAACACCATATATTTT. The chain joins TRBV5-4 to TRBJ1-3; D possibly corresponds to TRBD1 (5 bases). There are 14 residues in the CDR3. Trimming left V 2 bases short and J 4 bases short, with 10 bases between. The germline gives CDR1 SGHNT, CDR2 YYREEE (reference sequence).

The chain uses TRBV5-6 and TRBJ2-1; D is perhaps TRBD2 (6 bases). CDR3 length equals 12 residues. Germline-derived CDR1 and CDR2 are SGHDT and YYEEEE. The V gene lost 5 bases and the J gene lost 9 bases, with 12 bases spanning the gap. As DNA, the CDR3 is TGTGCCAGCAGTGTAGGAGGGATTGAGCAGTTCTTC. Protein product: CASSVGGIEQFF.

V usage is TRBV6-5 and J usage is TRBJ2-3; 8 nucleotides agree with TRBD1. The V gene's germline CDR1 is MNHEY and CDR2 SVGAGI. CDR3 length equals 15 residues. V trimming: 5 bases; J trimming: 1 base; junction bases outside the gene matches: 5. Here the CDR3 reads CASSTWTGRTDTQYF. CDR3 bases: TGTGCCAGCAGTACCTGGACAGGGCGCACAGATACGCAGTATTTT.

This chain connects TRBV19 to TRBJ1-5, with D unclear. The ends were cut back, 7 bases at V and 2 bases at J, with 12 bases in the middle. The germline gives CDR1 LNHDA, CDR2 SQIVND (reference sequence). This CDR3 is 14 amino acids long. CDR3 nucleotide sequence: TGTGCCAGTACCCAGCAGGCAGGCAATCAGCCCCAGCATTTT. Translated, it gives CASTQQAGNQPQHF.

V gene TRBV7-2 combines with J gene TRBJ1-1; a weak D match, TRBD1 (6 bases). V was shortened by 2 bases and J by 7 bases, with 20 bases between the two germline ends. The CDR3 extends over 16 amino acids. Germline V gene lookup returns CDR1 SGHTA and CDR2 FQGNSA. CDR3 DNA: TGTGCCAGCAGCTTAAATCCGGGACACATGCAGGGTGAAGCTTTCTTT. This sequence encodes CASSLNPGHMQGEAFF.

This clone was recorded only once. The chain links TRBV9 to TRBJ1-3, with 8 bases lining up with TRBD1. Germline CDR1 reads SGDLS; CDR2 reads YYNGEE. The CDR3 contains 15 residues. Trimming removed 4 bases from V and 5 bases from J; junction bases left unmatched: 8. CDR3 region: CASSLDRGLRNTIYF. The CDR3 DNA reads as TGTGCCAGCAGCCTCGACAGGGGACTTAGAAACACCATATATTTT.

The CDR3 DNA reads TGTGCCAGCACCGGGACAAAGGCCTACGAGCAGTACTTC. It translates to CASTGTKAYEQYF. The V gene is TRBV6-5, the J gene TRBJ2-7; possibly TRBD1 for D (6 bases). The germline V gene has CDR1 MNHEY and CDR2 SVGAGI. V was pared by 7 bases and J by 2 bases, with 12 bases between. This CDR3 has 13 amino acids.

CDR3 in DNA: TGTGCCAGCAGTCCCGCGGACAAGCAAGAGACCCAGTACTTC. It is translated as CASSPADKQETQYF. This chain joins TRBV6-5 and TRBJ2-5, with a tentative D call TRBD1 (5 bases). V was shortened by 5 bases and J by 2 bases, with 12 bases between the two germline ends. Germline V gives CDR1 MNHEY, CDR2 SVGAGI. CDR3 length: 14 residues.

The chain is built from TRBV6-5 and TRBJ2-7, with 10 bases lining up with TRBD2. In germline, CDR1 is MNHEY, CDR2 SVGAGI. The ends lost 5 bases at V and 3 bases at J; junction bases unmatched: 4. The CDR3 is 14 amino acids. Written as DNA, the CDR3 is TGTGCCAGCAGTCTAGCGGGAGTAGTCTACGAGCAGTACTTC. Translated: CASSLAGVVYEQYF.

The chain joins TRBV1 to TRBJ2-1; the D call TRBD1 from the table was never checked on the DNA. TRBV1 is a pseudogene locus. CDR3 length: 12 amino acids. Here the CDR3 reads CTSSIRGDEQFF. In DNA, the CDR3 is TGCACCAGCAGCATCAGGGGCGATGAGCAGTTCTTC.